The sequence of this T cell receptor beta chain was determined in a study of cytomegalovirus exposure and HLA in healthy donors. Whole-study findings and limits: Indistinguishable V segments, including TRBV6-2 and TRBV6-3, were excluded. Upon later analysis, HLA-associated TCR beta chains proved more clonally expanded than other, equally common chains. Using a false discovery rate of 0.05, a later analysis showed that approximately 16,000 TCR beta sequences were associated with HLA alleles. Listed as cytomegalovirus-associated were over 150 TCR beta chains.

Amplification used 60 Vbeta primers and 13 Jbeta primers. Data came from immunoSEQ multiplex PCR; TCRdb stores just in-frame clones and leaves some out. The profile covers 170,000 or so clones, with almost 85% appearing a single time and 4.8% taken by the ten largest. V gave up 8 bases and J gave up 5 bases, with 16 bases separating them. Germline values: CDR1 MNHEY, CDR2 SVGAGI. The CDR3 totals 15 residues. For this clone: Its antigen is not identified.

The chain uses TRBV6-5 and TRBJ1-6; no definite D call. The clonotype originates from a girl under 18 in good health and CMV-seropositive. Sample: PBMCs. The CDR3 DNA follows: TGTGCCAGCGGCCGGCGGGCGCAGGATAATTCACCCCTCCACTTT. Translation gives CASGRRAQDNSPLHF.